The 23 T cell receptor beta chains listed next were all sequenced from one sample in a study of metastatic and nonmetastatic thyroid tumors. Nobody among the patients had been given any treatment before thyroid surgery. TCRdb reassembled clones from the PCR reads with MiXCR. The table has tens of thousands of clones, about 15% seen once. Sequencing was carried out using blood. These receptors were obtained from a female donor with papillary thyroid cancer or a benign thyroid nodule (not recorded which). Some clones in this sample may be carry-over from other donors' samples.

This clone came up a few times. A much larger clonotype is one base distant, so this may be a read error. The chain is built from TRBV9 and TRBJ1-1; 9 bases align to TRBD1. Germline values: CDR1 SGDLS, CDR2 YYNGEE. CDR3 size: 15 residues. In DNA form, the CDR3 reads TGTGTCAGCAGCGTAGAGGGACAGGGAGGGACTGAAGCTTTCTTT. Translating it yields CVSSVEGQGGTEAFF.

In its sample, this clone was seen many times. The chain employs TRBV7-8 and TRBJ2-1, with D perhaps TRBD2 (6 bases). Germline V gene data show CDR1 as SGHVS and CDR2 as FQNEAQ. V lost 3 bases and J lost 7, with 16 bases in between. The CDR3 runs to 15 residues. DNA of the CDR3: TGTGCCAGCAGCTTTATGGGACTTCTAGAGAATGAGCAGTTCTTC. Amino acids: CASSFMGLLENEQFF.

Turning to this clone: A read error may produce the germline difference seen at one junction end. This chain links TRBV7-2 with TRBJ2-7; 7 positions agree with TRBD2. CDR3 length: 14 residues. The V gene's germline CDR1 is SGHTA and CDR2 FQGNSA. The CDR3 DNA reads TGTGCCAGCAGCTTAAGCGGGATCTCCTACGACCAGAACTTC. It translates to CASSLSGISYDQNF.

Ten or more counts support this clone. The rearrangement uses TRBV29-1 and TRBJ2-5; no clear D gene. V lost 8 bases, J lost 5 bases, and 18 bases lay in between. The germline gives CDR1 SQVTM, CDR2 ANQGSEA. This CDR3 comprises 13 residues. CDR3 in amino acids: CSSKGWVGETQYF. The CDR3 DNA reads as TGCAGCTCTAAAGGTTGGGTTGGGGAGACCCAGTACTTC.

Turning to this clone: At one end the junction does not follow the germline gene, possibly because of a read error. The chain employs TRBV6-1 and TRBJ1-2; 8 bases match TRBD1. The CDR3 is 17 residues long. Germline V gene sequence: CDR1 MNHNS, CDR2 SASEGT. This CDR3 is CASSDGTGPHYPYGDHF. Here the CDR3 DNA reads TGTGCCAGCAGTGATGGGACAGGTCCTCACTACCCCTATGGTGACCACTTC.

In its sample, this clone was seen a few times. The rearrangement joins TRBV29-1 to TRBJ2-5, with TRBD2 identical over 7 bases. CDR1 and CDR2 (germline): SQVTM, ANQGSEA. The CDR3 is 13 amino acids. The ends lost 8 bases at V and 6 bases at J; junction bases unmatched: 12. The CDR3 loop reads CSSRGTTKKTQYF. The CDR3, as DNA: TGCAGCTCTCGAGGGACTACCAAGAAGACCCAGTACTTC.

This clone was counted many times. The chain is built from TRBV2 and TRBJ1-2, with D possibly being TRBD1 (5 bases). V lost 3 bases to trimming and J lost 8 bases, with 16 bases between them. The CDR3 is 14 residues long. The V gene's germline CDR1 is SNHLY and CDR2 FYNNEI. The CDR3 DNA reads as TGTGCCAGCAGTGAGGATGGGGGAGATCAAGGCTACACCTTC. This sequence encodes CASSEDGGDQGYTF.

This clone was counted at least ten times. The rearrangement links TRBV12-3 or TRBV12-4 to TRBJ2-3, with 10 nucleotides matching TRBD2. V lost 4 bases and J lost 3; bases outside the gene matches: 7. The CDR3 has 16 residues. The CDR3 DNA is TGTGCCAGCAGTTCTGAAGCGGGAGGGGGGACAGATACGCAGTATTTT. Translation gives CASSSEAGGGTDTQYF.

This clone was seen only once. The chain combines TRBV24-1 with TRBJ2-5; TRBD1 aligns across 10 bases. Trimming cost V 7 bases and J 5 bases; bases outside gene matches: 15. Germline loops: CDR1 KGHDR, CDR2 SFDVKD. CDR3 size: 17 residues. The CDR3 coding sequence is TGTGCCACCAGCGACCCGTGGTGGGACAGGGGAGGGGAGACCCAGTACTTC. Translation: CATSDPWWDRGGETQYF.

This clone has only one observation. J is TRBJ2-3 and V is TRBV4-2, with 10 bases matching TRBD1. CDR1 LGHNA and CDR2 YNFKEQ come from the germline V gene. V lost 0 bases to trimming and J lost 0 bases; unmatched junction nucleotides: 3. CDR3 length equals 17 residues. The CDR3, as DNA: TGTGCCAGCAGCCAAGAGGGGACAGGGGCTAGCACAGATACGCAGTATTTT. It is translated as CASSQEGTGASTDTQYF.

This clone was observed many times. The rearrangement uses TRBV6-2 or TRBV6-3 and TRBJ2-1; the D gene is possibly TRBD2 (5 bases). The V and J ends lost 6 bases and 4 bases respectively, with 10 bases between them. Germline V gene lookup returns CDR1 MNHEY and CDR2 SVGEGT. The CDR3 totals 13 residues. The CDR3 nucleotides are TGTGCCAGCAGGGCTAGCAGTTACAATGAGCAGTTCTTC. Amino acid sequence: CASRASSYNEQFF.

This clone occurred a few times. The chain has TRBV27 and TRBJ2-7, with 10 bases that match TRBD1. CDR3 length: 13 residues. Germline trimming cut 3 bases from V and 6 bases from J; bases unmatched to any gene: 2. Germline values: CDR1 MNHEY, CDR2 SMNVEV (reference sequence). The CDR3 here is CASSFWTGGEQYF. CDR3 bases: TGTGCCAGCAGTTTTTGGACAGGGGGCGAGCAGTACTTC.

V usage is TRBV15 and J usage is TRBJ2-5; 11 bases align to TRBD1. The ends lost 0 bases at V and 3 bases at J; junction bases unmatched: 3. The length of the CDR3 is 16 residues. Per germline, CDR1 LNHNV and CDR2 YYDKDF (reference sequence). The CDR3 protein is CATSREGQGVEETQYF. In DNA, the CDR3 is TGTGCCACCAGCAGAGAGGGACAGGGGGTCGAAGAGACCCAGTACTTC.

Sample share makes this clone medium-sized. This chain links TRBV6-1 with TRBJ2-7; D is uncertain. The V end was cut by 2 bases, the J end by 2 bases, with 7 bases between. Germline assignment: CDR1 MNHNS and CDR2 SASEGT. CDR3 length: 13 residues. CDR3 in amino acids: CASSEWAPYEQYF. CDR3 bases: TGTGCCAGCAGTGAATGGGCTCCCTACGAGCAGTACTTC.

This clone showed up many times. The chain recombines TRBV20-1 with TRBJ1-6, with 7 bases lining up with TRBD1. V was pared by 3 bases and J by 2 bases, with 10 bases of the junction left unmatched. The CDR3 runs to 17 residues. In germline, CDR1 is DFQATT, CDR2 SNEGSKA (reference sequence). CDR3 sequence (DNA): TGCAGTGCTAGCCATCGGGACAGCGACGCCTATAATTCACCCCTCCACTTT. It is translated as CSASHRDSDAYNSPLHF.

This clone came up many times. The chain joins TRBV5-1 to TRBJ2-1; D not certain. V lost 0 bases, J lost 3 bases, and 4 bases lay in between. Germline V gene data show CDR1 as SGHRS and CDR2 as YFSETQ. The CDR3 contains 13 residues. The CDR3 sequence: CASSLDGYNEQFF. In DNA, the CDR3 is TGCGCCAGCAGCTTGGATGGCTACAATGAGCAGTTCTTC.

The V and J genes are TRBV20-1 and TRBJ1-2; D is ambiguous. The germline CDR1 and CDR2 sequences are DFQATT and SNEGSKA (reference sequence). Deletions cut 0 bases from V and 8 bases from J, with 16 bases between. The CDR3 extends over 14 amino acids. CDR3 DNA: TGCAGTGCTAGAGAAACTCCCTCTGGGAGAGGCTACACCTTC. Translation: CSARETPSGRGYTF.

Details on this clone: This could be a read error, since a much larger clone is one nucleotide away. This chain joins TRBV7-9 and TRBJ2-1, with D perhaps matching TRBD2 (5 bases). CDR3 length: 12 residues. Germline V gene lookup returns CDR1 SEHNR and CDR2 FQNEAQ (reference sequence). This CDR3 is CVSSLVGREQFF. The CDR3 nucleotides are TGTGTCAGCAGCTTAGTGGGGAGAGAGCAGTTCTTC.

Relative to its sample, this clone is medium-sized. This chain joins TRBV27 and TRBJ2-7, with TRBD1 identical over 9 bases. The CDR3 has 15 residues. Germline lookup yields CDR1 MNHEY and CDR2 SMNVEV (reference sequence). Trimming removed 2 bases from V and 7 bases from J; junction bases left unmatched: 9. The CDR3 here is CASSLGGQGRGEQYF. The CDR3 nucleotides read TGTGCCAGCAGTTTAGGGGGACAGGGACGTGGAGAGCAGTACTTC.

This clone was found many times. This chain connects TRBV10-1 to TRBJ1-4; D is ambiguous. Germline CDR1 reads WNHNN; CDR2 reads SYGVQD (reference sequence). There are 14 residues in the CDR3. The germline V and J ends were trimmed by 3 bases and 7 bases, with 12 bases remaining between them. The CDR3 reads CASSEKGVSEKLFF. CDR3 DNA sequence: TGCGCCAGCAGTGAAAAGGGAGTAAGTGAAAAACTGTTTTTT.

With regard to this clone: A much larger clone lies one base from this, so it may be a read error. The genes are TRBV9 and TRBJ2-3; no firm D call. Trimming took off 0 bases at V and 0 bases at J, with 8 bases between the two ends. The CDR3 extends over 15 amino acids. CDR1 is SGDLS, CDR2 YYNGEE, per germline. The CDR3 nucleotides read TGTGCCAGCAGCGTAGACGGGTCCAGCACAGATACGCAGTATTTT. Amino acid sequence: CASSVDGSSTDTQYF.

V and J are TRBV30 and TRBJ2-5, with 8 nucleotides matching TRBD2. Germline CDR1 reads GTSNPN; CDR2 reads SVGIG (reference sequence). The CDR3 extends over 15 amino acids. Germline trimming cut 1 base from V and 1 base from J; bases unmatched to any gene: 5. CDR3 DNA sequence: TGTGCCTGGAGTGCTATTAGCGGGACCCAAGAGACCCAGTACTTC. Its translation: CAWSAISGTQETQYF.

The chain recombines TRBV6-1 with TRBJ1-6; 11 bases match TRBD1. The CDR3 is made up of 15 amino acids. The V and J ends lost 5 bases and 9 bases, in that order; junction bases with no gene match: 6. Germline V gene lookup returns CDR1 MNHNS and CDR2 SASEGT. CDR3 nucleotide sequence: TGTGCCAGCAGTCCAACCGGGACAGGGGGTTCACCCCTCCACTTT. Residues: CASSPTGTGGSPLHF.